The TCR beta chain described here comes from a study of blood T cell repertoires in COVID-19. V gave up 6 bases and J gave up 6 bases; unmatched junction bases: 3. The CDR3 totals 13 residues. Of note for this clone: Other DNA sequences in the sample encode the same CDR3.

Sequencing was performed with immunoSEQ multiplex PCR; in TCRdb, only in-frame clones are kept and a portion is missing. In the table there are 100,000 to 150,000 clones, approximately 74% of which are singletons. The sequenced material came from peripheral blood. This chain links TRBV12-3 or TRBV12-4 with TRBJ2-7; 12 bases map to TRBD2. This sequence originates from a man aged 55 to 70 with acute or convalescent COVID-19. This CDR3 is CASRLAGGREQYF. DNA of the CDR3: TGTGCCAGCAGACTAGCGGGGGGACGCGAGCAGTACTTC.